These 13 T cell receptor beta chains were sequenced from one sample in a study of Tregs in tolerant kidney transplant recipients. TCRdb's table, derived via immunoSEQ multiplex PCR, lists solely in-frame clones and lacks some. Among tens of thousands of clones, roughly 89% were seen once, and the ten largest hold nearly 0.4%. The sequencing here drew on CD4+ T cells from blood, taken before the transplant. Every receptor here comes from a human donor who received a combined kidney and bone marrow transplant.

This clone was recorded a few times. The chain is built from TRBV30 and TRBJ2-3; 8 bases match TRBD2. The CDR3 totals 13 residues. Looked up from germline, CDR1 is GTSNPN and CDR2 is SVGIG (reference sequence). Unmatched junction bases numbered 8, after V lost 5 bases and J lost 7 bases. The CDR3 nucleotides read TGTGCCTGGGGTATAGCGGGAATGAATACGCAGTATTTT. This codes for CAWGIAGMNTQYF.

The CDR3 loop reads CASSQTRDEQYF. As DNA, the CDR3 is TGTGCCAGCAGTCAAACTAGGGACGAGCAGTACTTC. The rearrangement joins TRBV28 to TRBJ2-7; tentative D call: TRBD2 (5 bases). Germline V gene lookup returns CDR1 MDHEN and CDR2 SYDVKM. CDR3 length: 12 residues. Trimming left V 5 bases short and J 5 bases short, with 10 bases between.

V is TRBV18 and J is TRBJ2-2; D ambiguous. The CDR3 is 18 amino acids. Germline V gene lookup returns CDR1 KGHSH and CDR2 LQKENI. V was shortened by 4 bases and J by 2 bases, with 20 bases between the two germline ends. CDR3 residues: CASSQFSMFEFNTGELFF. In DNA form, the CDR3 reads TGTGCCAGCTCACAATTCTCGATGTTCGAGTTTAACACCGGGGAGCTGTTTTTT.

V gene TRBV27 combines with J gene TRBJ2-1, with D tentatively TRBD2 (5 bases). With 2 bases removed from V and 5 bases from J, the gap between germline ends came to 7 bases. This CDR3 spans 13 amino acids. Germline lookup yields CDR1 MNHEY and CDR2 SMNVEV (reference sequence). In DNA form, the CDR3 reads TGTGCCAGCAGTTTAGCGGGCCACAATGAGCAGTTCTTC. Translation gives CASSLAGHNEQFF.

The rearrangement links TRBV7-9 to TRBJ2-1; 7 bases match TRBD2. After removal of 5 bases from V and 5 bases from J, the junction contained 15 bases not matched to a gene. The CDR3 is made up of 17 amino acids. Germline lookup yields CDR1 SEHNR and CDR2 FQNEAQ (reference sequence). The CDR3 loop is CASSILIQAGTDNEQFF. The CDR3 DNA sequence: TGTGCCAGCAGCATCCTCATACAAGCGGGAACAGACAATGAGCAGTTCTTC.

A single count supports this clone. The V and J genes are TRBV7-6 and TRBJ2-7, with D tentatively TRBD1 (6 bases). With 5 bases removed from V and 0 bases from J, the gap between germline ends came to 17 bases. This CDR3 spans 16 amino acids. Per germline, CDR1 SGHVS and CDR2 FNYEAQ. The CDR3 loop is CASSPRVRGGSYEQYF. The CDR3 DNA is TGTGCCAGCAGCCCGCGGGTGAGAGGGGGCTCCTACGAGCAGTACTTC.

The J gene is TRBJ2-5, the V gene TRBV7-6; 7 bases align to TRBD1. This CDR3 region has 13 residues. J gave up 7 bases and V 5 bases, and 7 bases lay outside the gene matches. Germline CDR1 SGHVS, CDR2 FNYEAQ. CDR3: CASSTGTEGTQYF. CDR3 coding DNA: TGTGCCAGCAGCACTGGGACAGAAGGGACCCAGTACTTC.

Only one count was recorded for this clone. This rearrangement joins TRBV19 to TRBJ2-7; 12 nucleotides line up with TRBD2. Germline-derived CDR1 and CDR2 are LNHDA and SQIVND (reference sequence). The junction had 2 bases not matched to a gene; V was cut back by 2 bases and J by 0 bases. There are 16 residues in the CDR3. In DNA, the CDR3 is TGTGCCAGTAGTATATCGACTAGCGGGAGCTCCTACGAGCAGTACTTC. Protein product: CASSISTSGSSYEQYF.

This clone has a single count. The V call is TRBV5-1, the J call TRBJ2-7; 13 nucleotides align to TRBD2. Germline loops: CDR1 SGHRS, CDR2 YFSETQ. J was trimmed by 5 bases and V by 4 bases; bases with no gene match: 3. The CDR3 is made up of 14 amino acids. The CDR3 sequence: CASSTGTSGNEQYF. DNA for the CDR3: TGCGCCAGCAGCACCGGGACTAGCGGGAACGAGCAGTACTTC.

The chain carries TRBV2 and TRBJ2-7, with 9 bases fitting TRBD2. Germline V lookup: CDR1 SNHLY, CDR2 FYNNEI. V trimming: 7 bases; J trimming: 6 bases; junction bases outside the gene matches: 7. The CDR3 covers 13 residues. The CDR3 bases are TGTGCCAGCACCGTAGCGGGAGTGTTCGAGCAGTACTTC. It translates to CASTVAGVFEQYF.

This rearrangement joins TRBV27 to TRBJ2-3, with D tentatively TRBD2 (6 bases). Trimming left V 4 bases short and J 11 bases short, with 16 bases between. Germline values: CDR1 MNHEY, CDR2 SMNVEV (reference sequence). The CDR3 totals 13 residues. CDR3 protein: CASSYRDSTWQYF. The CDR3 coding sequence is TGTGCCAGCAGTTATCGGGACTCGACATGGCAGTATTTT.

The chain has TRBV9 and TRBJ2-5; 12 bases agree with TRBD2. CDR3 size: 15 residues. In germline, CDR1 is SGDLS, CDR2 YYNGEE. Trimming removed 3 bases from V and 5 bases from J; junction bases left unmatched: 5. DNA of the CDR3: TGTGCCAGCAGCGCCTCTAGCGGGAGGGGGGAGACCCAGTACTTC. This gives the protein CASSASSGRGETQYF.

The chain links TRBV7-8 to TRBJ2-5; no reliable D call. The CDR3 totals 13 residues. Trimming took off 2 bases at V and 1 base at J, with 5 bases between the two ends. Germline V gives CDR1 SGHVS, CDR2 FQNEAQ. The CDR3 protein is CASSLRFQETQYF. CDR3 DNA: TGTGCCAGCAGCTTACGGTTCCAAGAGACCCAGTACTTC.